These 5 T cell receptor beta chains share one sample of origin, sequenced in a study of blood T cell repertoires in COVID-19. Sequenced by immunoSEQ multiplex PCR; TCRdb stores in-frame clones only, minus some. The data contain 400,000 to 500,000 clones, roughly 88% of them singletons. Specimen: peripheral blood. These receptors were collected from a woman aged 30 to 39 with active or convalescent COVID-19.

This clone has a single count. The chain recombines TRBV6-5 with TRBJ1-4; no reliable D call. V lost 4 bases and J lost 0, with 9 bases in between. The V gene's germline CDR1 is MNHEY and CDR2 SVGAGI. The CDR3 loop spans 15 amino acids. This CDR3 reads CASSSPTATNEKLFF. Here the CDR3 DNA reads TGTGCCAGCAGTTCCCCCACAGCAACTAATGAAAAACTGTTTTTT.

The chain has TRBV4-1 and TRBJ1-2; 8 bases are a match to TRBD1. The CDR3 loop spans 16 amino acids. Germline V gives CDR1 MGHRA, CDR2 YSYEKL. Trimming cost V 0 bases and J 5 bases; bases outside gene matches: 8. The CDR3 reads CASSQESAGGRYGYTF. CDR3 DNA: TGCGCCAGCAGCCAAGAAAGCGCAGGGGGCCGGTATGGCTACACCTTC.

The chain recombines TRBV7-9 with TRBJ2-2; tentatively, D is TRBD1 (5 bases). This CDR3 is 16 amino acids long. Germline assignment: CDR1 SEHNR and CDR2 FQNEAQ (reference sequence). Trimming shortened V by 1 base and J by 0 bases, and 9 bases separated the two germline ends. CDR3 nucleotide sequence: TGTGCCAGCAGCTTAGTTCAGGGAACGAACACCGGGGAGCTGTTTTTT. Residues: CASSLVQGTNTGELFF.

This clone was observed a handful of times. This chain joins TRBV18 and TRBJ2-1, with 11 nucleotides matching TRBD1. Unmatched junction bases numbered 8, after V lost 3 bases and J lost 7 bases. In germline, CDR1 is KGHSH, CDR2 LQKENI. The CDR3 extends over 16 amino acids. The CDR3 loop reads CASSPPGQGVWNEQFF. In DNA form, the CDR3 reads TGTGCCAGCTCACCCCCGGGACAGGGGGTTTGGAATGAGCAGTTCTTC.

The rearrangement uses TRBV5-1 and TRBJ1-4, with 12 bases that match TRBD1. V was pared by 4 bases and J by 0 bases, with 4 bases of the junction left unmatched. The CDR3 has 17 amino acids. Germline CDR1 reads SGHRS; CDR2 reads YFSETQ. In DNA form, the CDR3 reads TGCGCCAGCAGCAAGGGACAGGGGGCTGCAACTAATGAAAAACTGTTTTTT. Amino acids: CASSKGQGAATNEKLFF.